The 31 T cell receptor beta chains presented below share a single source sample, sequenced in a study of early T cells in non-severe SARS-CoV-2 infection. MiXCR, run by TCRdb on the 5' RACE reads, gives a single entry per CDR3 protein. The sample holds roughly 80,000 distinct CDR3 sequences; less than 20% are singletons and the top ten take 9% to 15%. What was sequenced was whole blood. All receptors come from an adult who was a healthcare worker with PCR-confirmed SARS-CoV-2 infection or an uninfected control (not recorded which).

CDR3 nucleotides: TGTGCCAGCAGCGGTACAGAGCGCACAGATACGCAGTATTTT. This codes for CASSGTERTDTQYF. This chain connects TRBV7-8 to TRBJ2-3; D is uncertain. CDR1 and CDR2 from the germline V gene are SGHVS and FQNEAQ. V lost 5 bases and J lost 1, with 10 bases in between. CDR3 size: 14 residues.

The chain recombines TRBV15 with TRBJ2-1, with 8 bases identical to TRBD1. V gave up 2 bases and J gave up 6 bases; unmatched junction bases: 3. This CDR3 region has 14 residues. Germline V gene sequence: CDR1 LNHNV, CDR2 YYDKDF (reference sequence). CDR3: CATSRFTGGNEQFF. CDR3 DNA: TGTGCCACCAGCAGATTCACAGGGGGCAATGAGCAGTTCTTC.

Of note for this clonotype: Compared with germline, one end of the junction differs, possibly owing to a read error. The V gene is TRBV7-7, the J gene TRBJ2-7; D call uncertain. There are 14 residues in the CDR3. Germline-derived CDR1 and CDR2 are SSHAT and FNYEAQ (reference sequence). DNA of the CDR3: TGTGCTAGCAGCTCCCGACATGGGGCCTACGAGCAGTACTTC. Translated: CASSSRHGAYEQYF.

This clonotype was observed a few times. The rearrangement joins TRBV7-2 to TRBJ2-3, with 8 bases identical to TRBD2. Germline lookup yields CDR1 SGHTA and CDR2 FQGNSA. CDR3 length: 14 amino acids. V shed 4 bases, J shed 4 bases, and the junction held 4 bases outside the gene matches. CDR3 bases: TGTGCCAGCAGCTCCGGGGGGGCTGCAGATACGCAGTATTTT. Translated: CASSSGGAADTQYF.

This clonotype was observed a handful of times. The gene calls are TRBV2 and TRBJ1-5; no clear D. Germline loops: CDR1 SNHLY, CDR2 FYNNEI. V lost 7 bases and J lost 0, with 13 bases in between. This CDR3 is 15 amino acids long. CDR3 region: CASMAGLNSNQPQHF. CDR3 in DNA: TGTGCCAGCATGGCCGGTCTAAATAGCAATCAGCCCCAGCATTTT.

This clonotype was recorded at least ten times. This chain connects TRBV7-2 to TRBJ2-2; tentative D call: TRBD1 (6 bases). CDR3 length: 15 residues. Deletions cut 5 bases from V and 1 base from J, with 11 bases between. Per the germline V gene, CDR1 is SGHTA and CDR2 is FQGNSA. The CDR3 DNA reads TGTGCCAGCAGCAATACAGGGTTGAACACCGGGGAGCTGTTTTTT. Translating it yields CASSNTGLNTGELFF. The entire variable domain, with the rest obtained from reference TRBV7-2 and TRBJ2-2, is as follows: GAGVSQSPSNKVTEKGKDVELRCDPISGHTALYWYRQSLGQGLEFLIYFQGNSAPDKSGLPSDRFSAERTGGSVSTLTIQRTQQEDSAVYLCASSNTGLNTGELFFGEGSRLTVL.

This clonotype was counted ten times or more. This chain's CDR3 is CASSLADSPYNEQFF. The CDR3 bases are TGCGCCAGCAGCTTGGCGGACAGCCCCTACAATGAGCAGTTCTTC. The chain has TRBV5-1 and TRBJ2-1; tentative D call: TRBD1 (6 bases). From germline, CDR1 is SGHRS and CDR2 YFSETQ. Trimming shortened V by 0 bases and J by 2 bases, and 9 bases separated the two germline ends. The CDR3 spans 15 residues.

This clonotype has only a few counts. This chain links TRBV28 with TRBJ1-1; D ambiguous. Germline assignment: CDR1 MDHEN and CDR2 SYDVKM. This CDR3 is built from 14 residues. V was trimmed by 2 bases and J by 3 bases, leaving 10 bases between them. CDR3 region: CASSLIARYTEAFF. In DNA form, the CDR3 reads TGTGCCAGCAGTTTAATCGCCCGATACACTGAAGCTTTCTTT.

In this sample, this clonotype turned up a few times. The CDR3 nucleotides read TGTGCCAGCAGCACCCGGACAGGACTTGGAAACACCATATATTTT. Translating gives CASSTRTGLGNTIYF. The genes are TRBV7-2 and TRBJ1-3; TRBD1 matches at 7 bases. V was clipped by 5 bases and J by 3 bases; unmatched bases: 7. Germline loops: CDR1 SGHTA, CDR2 FQGNSA. The CDR3 consists of 15 residues.

There are a few counts of this clonotype. J is TRBJ2-2 and V is TRBV5-1; D is unresolved. The ends were cut back, 1 base at V and 4 bases at J, with 8 bases in the middle. The CDR3 totals 14 residues. Looked up from germline, CDR1 is SGHRS and CDR2 is YFSETQ. The CDR3 nucleotides read TGCGCCAGCAGCTTGACAGACCTCACCGGGGAGCTGTTTTTT. Amino acid sequence: CASSLTDLTGELFF.

This clonotype was seen repeatedly, ten times or more. This chain connects TRBV27 to TRBJ2-3, with TRBD2 matching 10 bases. The CDR3 has 15 residues. Trimming at V came to 5 bases and at J to 3 bases, leaving 5 bases not matched to a gene. CDR1 is MNHEY and CDR2 is SMNVEV in the germline V gene (reference sequence). The CDR3 spells CASSTGLAETDTQYF. The CDR3 nucleotides read TGTGCCAGCAGTACCGGACTAGCGGAAACAGATACGCAGTATTTT.

A few counts support this clonotype. The rearrangement links TRBV11-2 to TRBJ2-7; 10 nucleotides align to TRBD1. CDR1 and CDR2 from the germline V gene are SGHAT and FQNNGV. The CDR3 loop spans 16 amino acids. The junction had 9 bases not matched to a gene; V was cut back by 6 bases and J by 1 base. The CDR3 here is CASRHPGQGTSYEQYF. In nucleotides, the CDR3 is TGTGCCAGCAGACATCCGGGACAGGGGACTTCCTACGAGCAGTACTTC. The whole variable domain, filled in from reference TRBV11-2 and TRBJ2-7, reads EAGVAQSPRYKIIEKRQSVAFWCNPISGHATLYWYQQILGQGPKLLIQFQNNGVVDDSQLPKDRFSAERLKGVDSTLKIQPAKLEDSAVYLCASRHPGQGTSYEQYFGPGTRLTVT.

This clonotype was counted only a few times. V is TRBV7-2 and J is TRBJ2-7, with D perhaps TRBD1 or TRBD2 (6 bases each). Between the trimmed V and J ends, which lost 6 bases and 2 bases, there was a span of 17 bases. CDR1 is SGHTA, CDR2 FQGNSA, per germline. The CDR3 totals 15 residues. In DNA, the CDR3 is TGTGCCAGCAGTCGGTGGGGGGCTTCTCCCTACGAGCAGTACTTC. This encodes CASSRWGASPYEQYF.

The CDR3 DNA follows: TGTGCCAGCAGCGTGGACTTAGTACAGGGCGGCAGCTATGGCTACACCTTC. The encoded protein is CASSVDLVQGGSYGYTF. The chain uses TRBV9 and TRBJ1-2; D is possibly TRBD1 (6 bases). From germline, CDR1 is SGDLS and CDR2 YYNGEE. There are 17 residues in the CDR3. The V gene lost 2 bases and the J gene lost 4 bases, with 21 bases spanning the gap.

This chain connects TRBV20-1 to TRBJ2-3; 8 bases are shared with TRBD2. The CDR3 loop spans 14 amino acids. The J segment lost 0 bases and the V segment lost 5 bases, leaving 4 bases of the junction unmatched. CDR1 DFQATT and CDR2 SNEGSKA come from the germline V gene (reference sequence). The DNA for the CDR3 is TGCAGTGCTGTTAGCGGGGCGAGCACAGATACGCAGTATTTT. Amino acids: CSAVSGASTDTQYF.

This clonotype was observed a few times. V and J are TRBV9 and TRBJ1-5; D unclear. This CDR3 region has 17 residues. CDR1 SGDLS and CDR2 YYNGEE come from the germline V gene. V shed 3 bases and J shed 5 bases, with 21 bases lying between them. Here the CDR3 DNA reads TGTGCCAGCAGCGCTGAATTGGATCCGGGCGGAGATCAGCCCCAGCATTTT. Its protein product is CASSAELDPGGDQPQHF.

This clonotype was seen only a few times. This sequence joins TRBV12-3 or TRBV12-4 and TRBJ1-4, with unresolved D. V lost 3 bases to trimming and J lost 7 bases, with 9 bases between them. CDR3 length equals 13 residues. CDR3 nucleotide sequence: TGTGCCAGCAGTTTTACGGGATTTGAAAAACTGTTTTTT. Translated, it gives CASSFTGFEKLFF.

There are a few counts of this clonotype. This sequence joins TRBV15 and TRBJ2-2; D is unclear. The CDR3 covers 13 residues. The V and J ends lost 4 bases and 7 bases respectively, with 10 bases between them. Germline V gene sequence: CDR1 LNHNV, CDR2 YYDKDF (reference sequence). This CDR3 reads CATSTPLRGELFF. The CDR3 region has the DNA TGTGCCACCAGCACCCCATTACGCGGGGAGCTGTTTTTT.

About this clonotype itself: The CDR3 carries no conserved terminal phenylalanine or tryptophan, so it likely arises from a read error. V and J are TRBV14 and TRBJ2-6, with D perhaps matching TRBD1 (6 bases). V shed 4 bases and J shed 1 base, with 8 bases lying between them. The CDR3 contains 15 residues. Germline assignment: CDR1 SGHDN and CDR2 FVKESK. The CDR3: CASSPRGSGANVLTL. In DNA form, the CDR3 reads TGTGCCAGCAGCCCCAGGGGATCTGGGGCCAACGTCCTGACTTTA.

The rearrangement links TRBV12-3 or TRBV12-4 to TRBJ1-2; no reliable D call. CDR3 size: 11 residues. The germline V and J ends were trimmed by 5 bases and 13 bases, with 14 bases remaining between them. The CDR3 region has the DNA TGTGCCAGCAGTCTCCCAGCCGGCCTCACCTTC. Translation gives CASSLPAGLTF.

V usage is TRBV19 and J usage is TRBJ2-5; D may match TRBD1 or TRBD2 (5 bases each). The germline gives CDR1 LNHDA, CDR2 SQIVND (reference sequence). Trimming took off 10 bases at V and 5 bases at J, with 17 bases between the two ends. The CDR3 runs 13 residues. The CDR3 bases are TGTGCCACCAGGGACCTGATCGGGGAGACCCAGTACTTC. Translated, it gives CATRDLIGETQYF.

This clonotype was seen a handful of times. The J gene is TRBJ2-3, the V gene TRBV24-1, with D possibly being TRBD1 (6 bases). The germline CDR1 and CDR2 sequences are KGHDR and SFDVKD. Between the trimmed V and J ends, which lost 6 bases and 4 bases, there was a span of 16 bases. The CDR3 extends over 15 amino acids. In DNA, the CDR3 is TGTGCCACCAGTCCGACAGGTTCGATGGCAGATACGCAGTATTTT. Its translation: CATSPTGSMADTQYF.

A few counts support this clonotype. CDR3 sequence: CASSASRTGVYEQYF. DNA of the CDR3: TGTGCCAGCAGTGCCTCCCGGACAGGGGTATACGAGCAGTACTTC. The genes are TRBV6-1 and TRBJ2-7, with 9 nucleotides matching TRBD1. Germline trimming cut 4 bases from V and 4 bases from J; bases unmatched to any gene: 8. The CDR3 has 15 residues. Germline V gives CDR1 MNHNS, CDR2 SASEGT.

V and J are TRBV15 and TRBJ2-7; 7 positions agree with TRBD1. This CDR3 is built from 15 residues. V lost 1 base and J lost 5; bases outside the gene matches: 8. Germline-derived CDR1 and CDR2 are LNHNV and YYDKDF (reference sequence). This CDR3 reads CATSRAIDRDHEQYF. The CDR3 region has the DNA TGTGCCACCAGCAGAGCTATAGACAGGGACCACGAGCAGTACTTC.

DNA for the CDR3: TGCAGCGTTGAAGTAAGGCCGGGACTAGCCTCGCGTAATGAGCAGTTCTTC. Translation: CSVEVRPGLASRNEQFF. This chain connects TRBV29-1 to TRBJ2-1; 9 positions match TRBD2. V was pared by 1 base and J by 7 bases, with 14 bases of the junction left unmatched. CDR1 and CDR2 from the germline V gene are SQVTM and ANQGSEA. This CDR3 contains 17 residues.

The chain combines TRBV28 with TRBJ2-7; 7 nucleotides match TRBD2. CDR3 length: 14 amino acids. Germline CDR1 and CDR2: MDHEN and SYDVKM. The V segment lost 6 bases and the J segment 2 bases; nucleotides outside the gene matches: 7. The CDR3 loop is CASRTPGGPYEQYF. The CDR3 nucleotides are TGTGCCAGCAGAACCCCGGGGGGACCCTACGAGCAGTACTTC.

This clonotype was picked up many times. The chain combines TRBV20-1 with TRBJ2-7; 8 positions agree with TRBD2. After removal of 6 bases from V and 3 bases from J, the junction contained 10 bases not matched to a gene. The CDR3 extends over 14 amino acids. CDR1 and CDR2 (germline): DFQATT, SNEGSKA (reference sequence). CDR3 residues: CSAAGEAFHYEQYF. As DNA, the CDR3 is TGCAGTGCAGCGGGGGAAGCCTTCCACTACGAGCAGTACTTC.

In its sample, this clonotype was seen many times. The V call is TRBV7-9, the J call TRBJ2-7; perhaps D is TRBD1 or TRBD2 (5 bases each). The CDR3 runs 15 residues. Germline V CDR1 and CDR2: SEHNR, FQNEAQ (reference sequence). The V gene lost 5 bases and the J gene lost 2 bases, with 16 bases spanning the gap. The CDR3 sequence is CASSQPGPGAYEQYF. The CDR3, as DNA: TGTGCCAGCAGCCAGCCGGGACCCGGGGCCTACGAGCAGTACTTC.

This clonotype has more than one count but fewer than ten. The rearrangement uses TRBV29-1 and TRBJ2-7; 10 positions match TRBD1. The CDR3 has 14 residues. Germline V gives CDR1 SQVTM, CDR2 ANQGSEA. The V segment lost 6 bases and the J segment 2 bases; nucleotides outside the gene matches: 7. The CDR3, as DNA: TGCAGCGTGGCCGGACAGGGGGTTACCTACGAGCAGTACTTC. It codes for CSVAGQGVTYEQYF.

This clonotype was seen only a few times. The chain links TRBV15 to TRBJ2-7; 9 bases map to TRBD2. Losses at the gene ends were 0 bases for V and 6 bases for J; bases not matched to a gene: 6. This CDR3 comprises 15 residues. The germline CDR1 and CDR2 sequences are LNHNV and YYDKDF (reference sequence). CDR3 nucleotide sequence: TGTGCCACCAGCAGAGATCTAGCGGGGCCCCTCGAGCAGTACTTC. Encoded protein: CATSRDLAGPLEQYF.

A few counts support this clonotype. The rearrangement uses TRBV7-9 and TRBJ2-3, with D maybe TRBD2 (6 bases). The V gene lost 4 bases and the J gene lost 0 bases, with 8 bases spanning the gap. The CDR3 contains 14 residues. Germline V CDR1 and CDR2: SEHNR, FQNEAQ (reference sequence). The CDR3 sequence is CASSWRGSTDTQYF. CDR3 DNA sequence: TGTGCCAGCAGCTGGCGGGGTAGCACAGATACGCAGTATTTT.